This entry lists 9 T cell receptor beta chains sequenced from one sample in a study of shared clonotypes between healthy human individuals. TCRdb's table, derived via immunoSEQ multiplex PCR, lists solely in-frame clones and lacks some. The table has about 360,000 clones, around 67% seen once. Sequencing was performed on memory CD4+ T cells sorted from blood. The subset denotes: CD45RA-negative fraction. Receptor source: a man aged 25 to 40 in good health.

This clone was counted between two and nine times. This chain links TRBV7-2 with TRBJ1-3; D is unclear. The length of the CDR3 is 15 residues. Trimming pared 1 base from V and 4 bases from J, leaving 11 bases between. In germline, CDR1 is SGHTA, CDR2 FQGNSA. CDR3 DNA: TGTGCCAGCAGCTTAGTGTGGACGGCCGGAAACACCATATATTTT. Its translation: CASSLVWTAGNTIYF. Complete variable domain (other parts from reference TRBV7-2 and TRBJ1-3): GAGVSQSPSNKVTEKGKDVELRCDPISGHTALYWYRQSLGQGLEFLIYFQGNSAPDKSGLPSDRFSAERTGGSVSTLTIQRTQQEDSAVYLCASSLVWTAGNTIYFGEGSWLTVV.

This chain uses TRBV5-1 with TRBJ2-1; tentatively, D is TRBD2 (6 bases). The germline V and J ends were trimmed by 3 bases and 5 bases, with 21 bases remaining between them. Germline-derived CDR1 and CDR2 are SGHRS and YFSETQ. The CDR3 spans 17 residues. The CDR3 spells CASSSGLLRGLNNEQFF. Here the CDR3 DNA reads TGCGCCAGCAGCTCGGGATTGTTGCGGGGCCTTAACAATGAGCAGTTCTTC.

About this clone itself: The likely explanation is a read error, given a far larger clone one base away. The chain couples TRBV5-1 to TRBJ2-7; D is possibly TRBD1 (5 bases). Germline V gene sequence: CDR1 SGHRS, CDR2 YFSETQ. CDR3 size: 13 residues. The CDR3 nucleotides read TGCGCCAGCAGCTTGAATGTAGGGGCCGAGCAGTGCTTC. Protein product: CASSLNVGAEQCF.

The rearrangement uses TRBV2 and TRBJ2-7; no firm D call. The CDR3 sequence is 12 residues long. Germline V gene sequence: CDR1 SNHLY, CDR2 FYNNEI. The V end was cut by 6 bases, the J end by 3 bases, with 9 bases between. The CDR3 DNA is TGTGCCAGCAGCCTCCAAAGCTACGAGCAGTACTTC. It yields the protein CASSLQSYEQYF. Using reference TRBV2 and TRBJ2-7 for the parts outside the CDR3, the full variable domain is EPEVTQTPSHQVTQMGQEVILRCVPISNHLYFYWYRQILGQKVEFLVSFYNNEISEKSEIFDDQFSVERPDGSNFTLKIRSTKLEDSAMYFCASSLQSYEQYFGPGTRLTVT.

This chain uses TRBV27 with TRBJ1-1; no reliable D call. The germline CDR1 and CDR2 sequences are MNHEY and SMNVEV (reference sequence). The V end lost 3 bases, the J end lost 2 bases, and 7 bases lay between the germline ends. The CDR3 runs to 13 residues. The CDR3 DNA follows: TGTGCCAGCAGTTTCAAGAAAAACACTGAAGCTTTCTTT. Its protein is CASSFKKNTEAFF.

This chain uses TRBV11-2 with TRBJ2-3, with no clear D. Germline CDR1 SGHAT, CDR2 FQNNGV. There are 10 residues in the CDR3. Trimming removed 5 bases from V and 3 bases from J, with 0 bases in between. CDR3 DNA: TGTGCCAGCAGCACAGATACGCAGTATTTT. Translated: CASSTDTQYF. Together with reference TRBV11-2 and TRBJ2-3, the CDR3 gives the full variable domain: EAGVAQSPRYKIIEKRQSVAFWCNPISGHATLYWYQQILGQGPKLLIQFQNNGVVDDSQLPKDRFSAERLKGVDSTLKIQPAKLEDSAVYLCASSTDTQYFGPGTRLTVL.

The genes are TRBV19 and TRBJ2-5, with a possible D match to TRBD2 (6 bases). The ends were cut back, 3 bases at V and 3 bases at J, with 20 bases in the middle. CDR1 and CDR2 from the germline V gene are LNHDA and SQIVND (reference sequence). The CDR3 extends over 17 amino acids. Here the CDR3 reads CASSMRPSRGGKETQYF. The CDR3 DNA follows: TGTGCCAGTAGTATGCGCCCATCTCGTGGCGGGAAAGAGACCCAGTACTTC.

This clone was seen more than once but under ten times. This chain links TRBV6-1 with TRBJ1-5; tentative D call: TRBD1 (6 bases). Trimming left V 7 bases short and J 7 bases short, with 20 bases between. CDR1 and CDR2 (germline): MNHNS, SASEGT. CDR3 length: 15 amino acids. The CDR3: CASIRDRSLGQPQHF. CDR3 DNA sequence: TGTGCCAGCATCCGAGACAGGTCCCTCGGGCAGCCCCAGCATTTT.

The chain carries TRBV14 and TRBJ2-1; 15 positions match TRBD2. The CDR3 covers 17 residues. With 5 bases clipped from V and 9 bases from J, the junction kept 11 bases outside the gene matches. Germline V lookup: CDR1 SGHDN, CDR2 FVKESK. CDR3 amino acids: CASSSRTSGRALTEQFF. Here the CDR3 DNA reads TGTGCCAGCAGCTCACGGACTAGCGGGAGGGCCTTAACTGAGCAGTTCTTC. Based on the CDR3 plus reference TRBV14 and TRBJ2-1, the full variable domain is EAGVTQFPSHSVIEKGQTVTLRCDPISGHDNLYWYRRVMGKEIKFLLHFVKESKQDESGMPNNRFLAERTGGTYSTLKVQPAELEDSGVYFCASSSRTSGRALTEQFFGPGTRLTVL.